The 13 T cell receptor beta chains below come from one sample, sequenced in a study of regulatory T cells in long-lasting Graves disease. In building TCR beta libraries, iRepertoire HTBI primers were used together with Arm-PCR of CDR3 regions. TCRdb re-analysed the multiplex PCR reads in MiXCR, keeping a single row per CDR3 protein. The sample records about 430,000 distinct CDR3 sequences, about 15% being singletons. Time point meaning: newly diagnosed GD, antithyroid drugs for less than 3 months. Construction of the TCR library relied on RNA isolated from PBMCs. The same specimen was also included in a second study, on T cells in Graves' hyperthyroidism and ophthalmopathy.

Sequencing used peripheral blood mononuclear cells (PBMCs), obtained at new diagnosis, from a patient treated with antithyroid drugs. The receptors come from a middle-aged woman with Graves disease.

In this sample, this clonotype turned up many times. The genes are TRBV29-1 and TRBJ2-1; unclear D gene. The V and J ends lost 8 bases and 0 bases respectively, with 11 bases between them. Germline CDR1 and CDR2: SQVTM and ANQGSEA. The CDR3 contains 13 residues. The CDR3 DNA sequence: TGCAGCCAAGACGAAAGCTCCTACAATGAGCAGTTCTTC. It is translated as CSQDESSYNEQFF.

This clonotype was picked up a small number of times. The chain recombines TRBV5-1 with TRBJ2-1; the D call may be TRBD1 or TRBD2 (7 bases each). The CDR3 runs to 15 residues. Germline assignment: CDR1 SGHRS and CDR2 YFSETQ. The germline V and J ends were trimmed by 4 bases and 8 bases, with 19 bases remaining between them. For the CDR3, the DNA is TGCGCCAGCAGCCTCATAGGCCAGGGGGGGGATGAGCAGTTCTTC. As protein: CASSLIGQGGDEQFF.

This rearrangement joins TRBV7-9 to TRBJ1-2; no firm D call. V was pared by 1 base and J by 3 bases, with 18 bases between. CDR1 and CDR2 from the germline V gene are SEHNR and FQNEAQ (reference sequence). The CDR3 runs to 17 residues. The CDR3 nucleotides are TGTGCCAGCAGCTTAGGGGAGGCGGTCGGAGTCTACTATGGCTACACCTTC. It codes for CASSLGEAVGVYYGYTF.

This clonotype has a count of ten or more. V usage is TRBV27 and J usage is TRBJ2-5; the match to TRBD2 covers 7 bases. Near its end, the DNA agrees better with TRBJ2-1, so the J call may be wrong. The CDR3 consists of 14 residues. CDR1 is MNHEY, CDR2 SMNVEV, per germline (reference sequence). CDR3 in amino acids: CASSLTPRDYRQFF. The DNA for the CDR3 is TGTGCCAGCAGTCTCACCCCCCGGGACTATAGGCAGTTCTTC.

This clonotype was detected ten times or more. This sequence joins TRBV7-8 and TRBJ2-1, with D tentatively TRBD1 (5 bases). The CDR3 length is 16 residues. V lost 5 bases, J lost 6 bases, and 20 bases lay in between. Germline V lookup: CDR1 SGHVS, CDR2 FQNEAQ. As DNA, the CDR3 is TGTGCCAGCAGCCCCAGGGTCGGGCCTAAGAGCAATGAGCAGTTCTTC. It is translated as CASSPRVGPKSNEQFF. Full variable domain (missing parts from reference TRBV7-8 and TRBJ2-1): GAGVSQSPRYKVAKRGQDVALRCDPISGHVSLFWYQQALGQGPEFLTYFQNEAQLDKSGLPSDRFFAERPEGSVSTLKIQRTQQEDSAVYLCASSPRVGPKSNEQFFGPGTRLTVL.

In this sample, this clonotype turned up many times. The chain joins TRBV20-1 to TRBJ2-1, with 10 bases lining up with TRBD2. Per the germline V gene, CDR1 is DFQATT and CDR2 is SNEGSKA (reference sequence). The CDR3 has 14 residues. Trimming cost V 7 bases and J 5 bases; bases outside gene matches: 8. The CDR3 coding sequence is TGCAGTGGAGCGGGAGGGCCTTGGGACAATGAGCAGTTCTTC. Amino acid sequence: CSGAGGPWDNEQFF.

Remarks on this clonotype: A much larger clone sits a single nucleotide away, making a read error possible. Because the CDR3 is missing its conserved closing phenylalanine or tryptophan, this is likely a read error. This sequence joins TRBV15 and TRBJ2-7; TRBD2 matches 12 bases. The V and J ends lost 5 bases and 1 base, in that order; junction bases with no gene match: 15. The CDR3 covers 19 residues. Looked up from germline, CDR1 is LNHNV and CDR2 is YYDKDF (reference sequence). This CDR3 reads CATSGGRLAGVKQSYEQYL. CDR3 nucleotides: TGTGCCACCAGCGGTGGGCGACTAGCGGGAGTGAAGCAATCCTACGAGCAGTACCTC.

This clonotype was seen at least ten times. The V call is TRBV11-2, the J call TRBJ2-5, with 7 bases aligning to TRBD1. This CDR3 has 17 amino acids. From germline, CDR1 is SGHAT and CDR2 FQNNGV. V dropped 5 bases and J dropped 5; count of bases not matched to a gene: 17. CDR3 in amino acids: CASSQQTRTGGWETQYF. The CDR3 DNA sequence: TGTGCCAGCAGCCAACAGACCCGGACAGGCGGTTGGGAGACCCAGTACTTC.

This clonotype was detected many times. The rearrangement links TRBV27 to TRBJ2-7; possible D gene TRBD1, 6 bases. CDR1 and CDR2 (germline): MNHEY, SMNVEV (reference sequence). V shed 6 bases and J shed 0 bases, with 18 bases lying between them. This CDR3 is built from 16 residues. The DNA of the CDR3 is TGTGCCAGCAGCCCCCAGACAGGAATGAGCTCCTACGAGCAGTACTTC. Its translation: CASSPQTGMSSYEQYF.

This clonotype was seen ten or more times. J is TRBJ2-1 and V is TRBV28; 9 positions match TRBD2. V dropped 2 bases and J dropped 4; count of bases not matched to a gene: 9. The CDR3 covers 17 residues. Germline V CDR1 and CDR2: MDHEN, SYDVKM. As DNA, the CDR3 is TGTGCCAGCAGTTTAAGTGCAGGGACTAGCAGATACAATGAGCAGTTCTTC. Protein: CASSLSAGTSRYNEQFF.

This clonotype occurred many times. This sequence joins TRBV28 and TRBJ2-2, with D perhaps matching TRBD1 (5 bases). Germline V CDR1 and CDR2: MDHEN, SYDVKM. The CDR3 runs 15 residues. With 4 bases removed from V and 0 bases from J, the gap between germline ends came to 9 bases. This chain's CDR3 is CASSSPDTNTGELFF. In DNA, the CDR3 is TGTGCCAGCAGTTCCCCGGACACGAACACCGGGGAGCTGTTTTTT.

This clonotype was observed many times. This chain connects TRBV7-8 to TRBJ2-1; TRBD1 aligns across 7 bases. J was trimmed by 5 bases and V by 10 bases; bases with no gene match: 14. This CDR3 has 15 residues. Germline-derived CDR1 and CDR2 are SGHVS and FQNEAQ. CDR3 residues: CAIYGATGRHNEQFF. CDR3 coding DNA: TGTGCCATTTATGGGGCGACAGGGAGACACAATGAGCAGTTCTTC.

In its sample, this clonotype was seen many times. The rearrangement uses TRBV7-2 and TRBJ2-7; 11 positions agree with TRBD2. Losses at the gene ends were 1 base for V and 0 bases for J; bases not matched to a gene: 8. The V gene's germline CDR1 is SGHTA and CDR2 FQGNSA. There are 18 residues in the CDR3. The CDR3 reads CASSLEWVAGGPSYEQYF. The CDR3 DNA follows: TGTGCCAGCAGCTTAGAGTGGGTAGCGGGAGGGCCCTCCTACGAGCAGTACTTC.